This TCR beta chain appears in the sequencing data of a study of PD-1 blockade in classical Hodgkin lymphoma. Study-wide background: Patients in the cohort were put on intravenous nivolumab, 3 mg/kg every 2 weeks.

Germline values: CDR1 SGHAT, CDR2 FQNNGV. The CDR3 sequence is 13 residues long. V lost 4 bases to trimming and J lost 4 bases; unmatched junction nucleotides: 4. Time point of the sample: cycle 4 day 1 (C4D1), after about 6 weeks of nivolumab. Brentuximab vedotin exposure varied, and every patient relapsed after autologous stem cell transplantation. Researchers used magnetic negative selection to pull out pure CD4+ T cells from thawed PBMCs. Best responses were complete response, partial response or progressive disease. Assay: immunoSEQ multiplex PCR; the TCRdb copy retains only in-frame clones and omits some. This table has tens of thousands of clones, over 75% appearing once.

The specimen comprised CD4+ T cells from blood, sampled before the fourth cycle of nivolumab. The J gene is TRBJ2-7, the V gene TRBV11-2; 7 nucleotides match TRBD2. This TCR came from a human donor with classical Hodgkin lymphoma. The CDR3 region is CASSWGGEYEQYF. DNA of the CDR3: TGTGCCAGCAGCTGGGGGGGAGAATACGAGCAGTACTTC.